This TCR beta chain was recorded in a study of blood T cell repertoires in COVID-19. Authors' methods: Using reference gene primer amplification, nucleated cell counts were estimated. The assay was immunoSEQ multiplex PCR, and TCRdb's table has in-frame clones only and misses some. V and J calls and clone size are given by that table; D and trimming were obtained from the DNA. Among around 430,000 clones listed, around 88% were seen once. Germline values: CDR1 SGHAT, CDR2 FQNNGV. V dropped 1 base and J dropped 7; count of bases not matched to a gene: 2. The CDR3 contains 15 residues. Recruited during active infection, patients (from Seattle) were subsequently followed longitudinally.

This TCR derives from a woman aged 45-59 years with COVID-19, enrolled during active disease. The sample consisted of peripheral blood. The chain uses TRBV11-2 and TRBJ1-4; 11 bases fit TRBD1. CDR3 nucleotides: TGTGCCAGCAGCTTAGGGACAGGGGGCGGTGAAAAACTGTTTTTT. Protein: CASSLGTGGGEKLFF.